This record concerns one T cell receptor beta chain sequence. This entry belongs to a study of T cell changes during pregnancy in multiple sclerosis. The ends lost 5 bases at V and 0 bases at J; junction bases unmatched: 6. CDR1 is MDHEN and CDR2 is SYDVKM in the germline V gene. The CDR3 loop spans 15 amino acids. Only in-frame clones appear in the TCRdb table, and some are missing; sequencing was by immunoSEQ multiplex PCR. The table has under 80,000 clones, 92% seen once. The clonotype was recovered from a female donor in good health, enrolled as a control in a pregnancy study. The source was peripheral blood, collected after pregnancy. This chain links TRBV28 with TRBJ2-7, with 8 nucleotides matching TRBD2. The CDR3 DNA is TGTGCCAGCAGTCCCCGAACTAGCGGCTCCTACGAGCAGTACTTC. It codes for CASSPRTSGSYEQYF.